The 30 T cell receptor beta chains listed next were all sequenced from one sample in a study of CD8 T cells in ankylosing spondylitis. Points from the study as a whole: Several highly homologous variants made up a TCR beta motif, and this motif appeared characteristic of ankylosing spondylitis blood.

TCRdb reanalysed the 5' RACE reads using MiXCR and keeps one entry per CDR3 protein. The repertoire consists of 700,000 or so distinct CDR3 sequences, with under 20% occurring once and the leading ten covering 15% to 20%. Their target antigens are unknown. The sequenced material came from blood, either unsorted or a sorted T cell fraction (not recorded which). The receptors shown here come from a male donor with ankylosing spondylitis.

The chain is built from TRBV29-1 and TRBJ2-1; no firm D call. V lost 4 bases and J 9 bases, leaving 7 bases between the germline ends. The CDR3 length is 10 residues. The germline V gene has CDR1 SQVTM and CDR2 ANQGSEA. The DNA of the CDR3 is TGCAGCGTTGGTTTCAGTGAGCAGTTCTTC. This sequence encodes CSVGFSEQFF.

This clonotype was recorded a few times. The J gene is TRBJ2-2, the V gene TRBV7-3; D uncertain. Germline V gene sequence: CDR1 SGHTA, CDR2 FQGTGA. CDR3 size: 13 residues. Trimming pared 6 bases from V and 6 bases from J, leaving 11 bases between. The CDR3 reads CASSRYPPGELFF. The CDR3 nucleotides read TGTGCCAGCAGTCGGTACCCCCCCGGGGAGCTGTTTTTT. Full variable domain (remainder filled in from reference TRBV7-3 and TRBJ2-2): GAGVSQTPSNKVTEKGKYVELRCDPISGHTALYWYRQSLGQGPEFLIYFQGTGAADDSGLPNDRFFAVRPEGSVSTLKIQRTERGDSAVYLCASSRYPPGELFFGEGSRLTVL.

This clonotype turned up a few times. V usage is TRBV18 and J usage is TRBJ2-7; 7 nucleotides agree with TRBD1. Losses at the gene ends were 3 bases for V and 2 bases for J; bases not matched to a gene: 13. The CDR3 has 17 residues. Germline V lookup: CDR1 KGHSH, CDR2 LQKENI. The CDR3 region has the DNA TGTGCCAGCTCACCGCGGCAGGGACAGCGATTTGCCTACGAGCAGTACTTC. Amino acids: CASSPRQGQRFAYEQYF.

V usage is TRBV6-1 and J usage is TRBJ2-7, with 7 bases aligning to TRBD2. CDR3 length: 15 amino acids. The trim removed 5 bases at V and 1 base at J, leaving 8 bases unmatched. Germline CDR1 is MNHNS and CDR2 is SASEGT. The CDR3 loop reads CASSLGLGLSYEQYF. In nucleotides, the CDR3 is TGTGCCAGCAGTCTTGGACTAGGATTATCCTACGAGCAGTACTTC.

This chain uses TRBV14 with TRBJ1-2; D not resolved. This CDR3 region has 16 residues. Germline V lookup: CDR1 SGHDN, CDR2 FVKESK. Trimming took off 3 bases at V and 6 bases at J, with 20 bases between the two ends. Written as DNA, the CDR3 is TGTGCCAGCAGCCAGGAAGTAGACGGTCTGCCGAATGGCTACACCTTC. Its protein product is CASSQEVDGLPNGYTF.

This clonotype was recorded at least ten times. The CDR3 spells CASSQEASRREQFF. In DNA, the CDR3 is TGTGCCAGCAGCCAAGAAGCCTCCCGGCGCGAGCAGTTCTTC. The V gene is TRBV14, the J gene TRBJ2-1; D not resolved. The CDR3 has 14 amino acids. The V end lost 0 bases, the J end lost 10 bases, and 13 bases lay between the germline ends. From germline, CDR1 is SGHDN and CDR2 FVKESK.

This clonotype occurred many times. V is TRBV12-3 or TRBV12-4 and J is TRBJ1-6; D is unresolved. This CDR3 is 17 amino acids long. V lost 5 bases and J 8 bases, leaving 22 bases between the germline ends. The DNA of the CDR3 is TGTGCCAGCAGTGCCCCTCCCCCGGTTTTCCAGTATTCACCCCTCCACTTT. Translation gives CASSAPPPVFQYSPLHF.

The chain uses TRBV29-1 and TRBJ1-4; D is perhaps TRBD1 (5 bases). CDR3 length equals 14 residues. CDR1 is SQVTM and CDR2 is ANQGSEA in the germline V gene. V was clipped by 7 bases and J by 7 bases, with 19 bases between them. The CDR3 spells CSAWEAGSVEKLFF. The CDR3 nucleotides read TGCAGCGCTTGGGAGGCAGGGAGTGTTGAAAAACTGTTTTTT. The full variable domain, rest sourced from reference TRBV29-1 and TRBJ1-4, is SAVISQKPSRDICQRGTSLTIQCQVDSQVTMMFWYRQQPGQSLTLIATANQGSEATYESGFVIDKFPISRPNLTFSTLTVSNMSPEDSSIYLCSAWEAGSVEKLFFGSGTQLSVL.

This clonotype was observed a handful of times. This chain connects TRBV20-1 to TRBJ2-3; 7 bases fit TRBD2. V gave up 1 base and J gave up 4 bases; unmatched junction bases: 5. CDR1 is DFQATT and CDR2 is SNEGSKA in the germline V gene (reference sequence). This CDR3 has 14 amino acids. The CDR3 nucleotides are TGCAGTGCTAGAGTGACGGGAGGCTCAGATACGCAGTATTTT. Residues: CSARVTGGSDTQYF.

This clonotype has just a few counts. CDR3 amino acids: CASSSRGGWSTEAFF. The CDR3 nucleotides read TGTGCCAGCAGTTCCAGGGGGGGTTGGAGCACTGAAGCTTTCTTT. The chain recombines TRBV27 with TRBJ1-1, with TRBD1 identical over 7 bases. The CDR3 loop spans 15 amino acids. Germline V gene sequence: CDR1 MNHEY, CDR2 SMNVEV (reference sequence). The V and J ends lost 4 bases and 4 bases, in that order; junction bases with no gene match: 9.

This rearrangement joins TRBV7-9 to TRBJ2-3, with 11 bases aligning to TRBD1. The germline V gene has CDR1 SEHNR and CDR2 FQNEAQ (reference sequence). CDR3 size: 14 residues. V lost 3 bases to trimming and J lost 6 bases; unmatched junction nucleotides: 2. The CDR3: CASSFGQGADTQYF. The CDR3 coding sequence is TGTGCCAGCAGCTTCGGACAGGGGGCCGATACGCAGTATTTT.

The rearrangement joins TRBV12-5 to TRBJ2-7, with TRBD2 as a possible D gene (6 bases). Germline V gene data show CDR1 as LGHNT and CDR2 as FRNRAP. The CDR3 has 16 residues. V was cut by 5 bases and J by 2 bases, with 19 bases left in between. CDR3 DNA sequence: TGTGCTAGTGGTCTGGGGAGGTCCAGCTTTACCTACGAGCAGTACTTC. Translating gives CASGLGRSSFTYEQYF.

The table lists this clonotype with a few counts. This rearrangement joins TRBV20-1 to TRBJ2-5, with D unclear. The V gene's germline CDR1 is DFQATT and CDR2 SNEGSKA (reference sequence). The CDR3 totals 11 residues. V shed 3 bases and J shed 5 bases, with 7 bases lying between them. The CDR3 spells CSASIGETQYF. CDR3 DNA: TGCAGTGCTAGTATCGGTGAGACCCAGTACTTC.

The chain couples TRBV12-3 or TRBV12-4 to TRBJ1-2; no clear D. V was trimmed by 3 bases and J by 0 bases, leaving 8 bases between them. The CDR3 is 14 amino acids. This CDR3 is CASSFWASNYGYTF. The CDR3 nucleotides read TGTGCCAGCAGTTTCTGGGCTTCTAACTATGGCTACACCTTC.

This clonotype was picked up a small number of times. The CDR3 region has the DNA TGCGCCAGCAGCTTGGGACCAGGGGAGATCTATGGCTACACCTTC. This encodes CASSLGPGEIYGYTF. The chain joins TRBV5-1 to TRBJ1-2; D possibly corresponds to TRBD1 (6 bases). Germline values: CDR1 SGHRS, CDR2 YFSETQ. Between the trimmed V and J ends, which lost 0 bases and 4 bases, there was a span of 13 bases. The CDR3 extends over 15 amino acids. The variable domain in full, completed from reference TRBV5-1 and TRBJ1-2, reads KAGVTQTPRYLIKTRGQQVTLSCSPISGHRSVSWYQQTPGQGLQFLFEYFSETQRNKGNFPGRFSGRQFSNSRSEMNVSTLELGDSALYLCASSLGPGEIYGYTFGSGTRLTVV.

The genes are TRBV6-1 and TRBJ2-7; 11 positions agree with TRBD1. J lost 2 bases, V lost 10 bases, and 7 bases had no gene match. The germline V gene has CDR1 MNHNS and CDR2 SASEGT. This CDR3 is 14 amino acids long. The CDR3 nucleotides read TGTGCCACCCAACCGGGACAGGGGGCCTACGAGCAGTACTTC. Its protein is CATQPGQGAYEQYF.

The chain's CDR3 is CSAPTGLHGYTF. CDR3 sequence (DNA): TGCAGCGCCCCGACAGGGTTGCATGGCTACACCTTC. The V gene is TRBV29-1, the J gene TRBJ1-2; TRBD1 matches at 7 bases. The CDR3 contains 12 residues. Losses at the gene ends were 7 bases for V and 6 bases for J; bases not matched to a gene: 8. CDR1 is SQVTM and CDR2 is ANQGSEA in the germline V gene.

Only a few counts were recorded for this clonotype. The chain recombines TRBV30 with TRBJ2-1, with a tentative D call TRBD2 (6 bases). Germline CDR1 GTSNPN, CDR2 SVGIG (reference sequence). This CDR3 region has 14 residues. The germline V and J ends were trimmed by 3 bases and 4 bases, with 13 bases remaining between them. The CDR3 region is CAWRGGTRYNEQFF. The CDR3, as DNA: TGTGCCTGGAGGGGCGGGACCCGATACAATGAGCAGTTCTTC.

The chain links TRBV13 to TRBJ2-3; 8 bases align to TRBD2. The CDR3 spans 16 residues. V trimming: 2 bases; J trimming: 3 bases; junction bases outside the gene matches: 7. Germline lookup yields CDR1 PRHDT and CDR2 FYEKMQ (reference sequence). CDR3 residues: CASSLFPAGVTDTQYF. The DNA for the CDR3 is TGTGCCAGCAGCTTATTCCCAGCGGGAGTAACAGATACGCAGTATTTT.

This chain connects TRBV11-1 to TRBJ2-1, with D possibly matching TRBD2 (5 bases). CDR3 length: 18 amino acids. Germline CDR1 and CDR2: SGHAT and FQDESV (reference sequence). The V gene lost 5 bases and the J gene lost 9 bases, with 29 bases spanning the gap. CDR3 nucleotides: TGTGCCAGCAGCACATCGGACCGGGCAACTAGACCTACAAGTGAGCAGTTCTTC. Its translation: CASSTSDRATRPTSEQFF.

This clonotype was picked up a small number of times. V is TRBV20-1 and J is TRBJ2-7; tentative D call: TRBD1 (6 bases). Germline loops: CDR1 DFQATT, CDR2 SNEGSKA (reference sequence). Trimming took 6 bases from V and 1 from J, leaving 13 bases between them. The CDR3 extends over 13 amino acids. CDR3 nucleotides: TGCAGTGCCACGGACAGATCTTCCTACGAGCAGTACTTC. This gives the protein CSATDRSSYEQYF.

This clonotype was seen a few times. V and J are TRBV4-1 and TRBJ1-1; D is perhaps TRBD1 (5 bases). V lost 0 bases, J lost 0 bases, and 17 bases lay in between. Looked up from germline, CDR1 is MGHRA and CDR2 is YSYEKL. This CDR3 comprises 18 residues. CDR3 amino acids: CASSQERGRWVLNTEAFF. The CDR3 DNA sequence: TGCGCCAGCAGCCAAGAGAGGGGACGGTGGGTTTTGAACACTGAAGCTTTCTTT.

Many counts were recorded for this clonotype. The rearrangement links TRBV12-3 or TRBV12-4 to TRBJ1-4; a possible D gene is TRBD1 (5 bases). V lost 5 bases, J lost 4 bases, and 14 bases lay in between. The CDR3 totals 15 residues. The chain's CDR3 is CASSKPGTNNEKLFF. In DNA, the CDR3 is TGTGCCAGCAGTAAACCCGGGACTAATAATGAAAAACTGTTTTTT.

This clonotype was observed at least ten times. J is TRBJ1-1 and V is TRBV20-1, with TRBD1 matching 8 bases. The CDR3 covers 15 residues. The trim removed 6 bases at V and 0 bases at J, leaving 9 bases unmatched. Germline loops: CDR1 DFQATT, CDR2 SNEGSKA (reference sequence). The CDR3 region is CSASSGTGMNTEAFF. CDR3 DNA: TGCAGTGCCTCATCTGGGACAGGTATGAACACTGAAGCTTTCTTT.

V and J are TRBV20-1 and TRBJ2-1; 15 nucleotides match TRBD2. V lost 5 bases, J lost 0 bases, and 5 bases stayed unmatched. The V gene's germline CDR1 is DFQATT and CDR2 SNEGSKA (reference sequence). The CDR3 runs 17 residues. CDR3 residues: CSARTSGGVVSYNEQFF. The DNA for the CDR3 is TGCAGTGCTCGGACTAGCGGGGGGGTAGTCTCCTACAATGAGCAGTTCTTC.

The chain joins TRBV5-5 to TRBJ2-3, with 8 bases fitting TRBD2. Germline CDR1 reads SGHKS; CDR2 reads YYEKEE (reference sequence). V was pared by 4 bases and J by 4 bases, with 8 bases of the junction left unmatched. CDR3 size: 15 residues. The CDR3 DNA reads as TGTGCCAGCAGCCGGACTAGCCGGGGCCCAGATACGCAGTATTTT. It is translated as CASSRTSRGPDTQYF.

V and J are TRBV10-3 and TRBJ2-7, with D perhaps assigned TRBD1 or TRBD2 (6 bases each). V gave up 3 bases and J gave up 3 bases, with 27 bases separating them. Germline V gives CDR1 ENHRY, CDR2 SYGVKD. There are 19 residues in the CDR3. CDR3 bases: TGTGCCATCAGTGACCTCGGGACAACCGGGGCTAGCGCCGGCTACGAGCAGTACTTC. Its translation: CAISDLGTTGASAGYEQYF.

This clonotype was observed a few times. V and J are TRBV20-1 and TRBJ1-3; a possible D gene is TRBD1 (6 bases). Germline V gives CDR1 DFQATT, CDR2 SNEGSKA (reference sequence). The CDR3 has 13 amino acids. The ends were cut back, 5 bases at V and 2 bases at J, with 10 bases in the middle. The CDR3 sequence is CSAVQGPGNTIYF. CDR3 nucleotide sequence: TGCAGTGCTGTACAGGGCCCTGGAAACACCATATATTTT.

The V gene is TRBV29-1, the J gene TRBJ2-3; TRBD1 might be the D (5 bases). Trimming cost V 7 bases and J 0 bases, with 14 bases left between them. The CDR3 contains 14 residues. The germline gives CDR1 SQVTM, CDR2 ANQGSEA. The CDR3 nucleotides read TGCAGCGCCGACAGAGACACTAGCACAGATACGCAGTATTTT. Amino acid sequence: CSADRDTSTDTQYF.

The chain recombines TRBV5-6 with TRBJ2-2; D call uncertain. With 2 bases removed from V and 1 base from J, the gap between germline ends came to 6 bases. The length of the CDR3 is 14 residues. CDR1 SGHDT and CDR2 YYEEEE come from the germline V gene. The CDR3 DNA is TGTGCCAGCAGCTTTGGGATGAACACCGGGGAGCTGTTTTTT. Its protein is CASSFGMNTGELFF.